This TCR beta chain derives from a study of spatial heterogeneity in lung cancer. The overall study: Alpha-chain detections were consistently fewer than beta-chain detections among the sequences.

Individual TCR cDNA molecules each bore their own unique molecular identifier. Each CDR3 protein is one row after TCRdb ran MiXCR on the 5' RACE reads. The sample has 2,000 or so distinct CDR3 sequences; roughly 8.7% are singletons. The CDR3 is 19 residues long. Sample share makes this clonotype medium-sized (0.01 to 0.1%). Noted time point: sample taken at primary tumor resection. Patients with untreated early-stage non-small cell lung cancer, numbering 72, were the donors. The sequenced material consisted of unsorted whole RNA from tumor, nontumor lung or frozen PBMC. The clonotype was recovered from a female donor with early-stage non-small cell lung cancer. The chain recombines TRBV21-1 with TRBJ1-1; no check of the table's D call, TRBD1, against the DNA was made. TRBV21-1 is marked as a pseudogene. The input for sequencing was normal lung tissue next to the tumor, taken at surgery. DNA of the CDR3: TGTGCCAGCAGCCCCTCGATTGGGGGACGGACGGACATGAACACTGAAGCTTTCTTT. Translation gives CASSPSIGGRTDMNTEAFF.